This T cell receptor (beta chain) originates from a study of cytomegalovirus exposure and HLA in healthy donors. The primer mix had 60 Vbeta and 13 Jbeta primers. The table came from immunoSEQ multiplex PCR; TCRdb's copy has only in-frame clones and leaves some out. Of about 190,000 clones listed, roughly 84% are singletons. Everyone who donated was a healthy bone marrow donor. Germline V gene lookup returns CDR1 SNHLY and CDR2 FYNNEI. The CDR3 is 16 amino acids. V shed 6 bases and J 4 bases; nucleotides not matched to a gene: 15. The source is a boy younger than 18 in good health and CMV-seronegative. The sample was PBMCs. The chain uses TRBV2 and TRBJ2-7; 7 nucleotides match TRBD1. The CDR3, as DNA: TGTGCCAGCAGCCAAGCCCCGGGACAGTGGGATTACGAGCAGTACTTC. Its protein product is CASSQAPGQWDYEQYF. Variable domain in full (rest from reference TRBV2 and TRBJ2-7): EPEVTQTPSHQVTQMGQEVILRCVPISNHLYFYWYRQILGQKVEFLVSFYNNEISEKSEIFDDQFSVERPDGSNFTLKIRSTKLEDSAMYFCASSQAPGQWDYEQYFGPGTRLTVT.